This T cell receptor (beta chain) was retrieved from a study of blood T cell repertoires in COVID-19. Study background: Samples came from the United States, Italy and Spain, spanning acute and convalescent COVID-19. The cDNA or gDNA used as material had been derived from T cells, B-cell-depleted T cells, or PBMCs.

Original methodology: From reference gene primer amplification, estimates of nucleated cell counts were derived. Sequencing was performed with immunoSEQ multiplex PCR; in TCRdb, only in-frame clones are kept and a portion is missing. Clonal size and the V and J genes are those of that table, whereas D and trimming came from the DNA. The repertoire consists of over 200,000 clones, with roughly 94% occurring once and the leading ten covering roughly 1.2%. The CDR3 is made up of 16 amino acids. The germline V gene has CDR1 SGHNT and CDR2 YYREEE (reference sequence). V lost 5 bases to trimming and J lost 5 bases, with 22 bases between them.

The chain has TRBV5-4 and TRBJ2-5, with D perhaps TRBD1 (6 bases). This clonotype originated in a man aged 30-40 years with acute or convalescent COVID-19. The sequencing sample was made of peripheral blood. CDR3 sequence: CASRNSPRGAEETQYF. The CDR3 nucleotides are TGTGCCAGCAGGAACTCTCCCAGGGGCGCAGAGGAGACCCAGTACTTC.